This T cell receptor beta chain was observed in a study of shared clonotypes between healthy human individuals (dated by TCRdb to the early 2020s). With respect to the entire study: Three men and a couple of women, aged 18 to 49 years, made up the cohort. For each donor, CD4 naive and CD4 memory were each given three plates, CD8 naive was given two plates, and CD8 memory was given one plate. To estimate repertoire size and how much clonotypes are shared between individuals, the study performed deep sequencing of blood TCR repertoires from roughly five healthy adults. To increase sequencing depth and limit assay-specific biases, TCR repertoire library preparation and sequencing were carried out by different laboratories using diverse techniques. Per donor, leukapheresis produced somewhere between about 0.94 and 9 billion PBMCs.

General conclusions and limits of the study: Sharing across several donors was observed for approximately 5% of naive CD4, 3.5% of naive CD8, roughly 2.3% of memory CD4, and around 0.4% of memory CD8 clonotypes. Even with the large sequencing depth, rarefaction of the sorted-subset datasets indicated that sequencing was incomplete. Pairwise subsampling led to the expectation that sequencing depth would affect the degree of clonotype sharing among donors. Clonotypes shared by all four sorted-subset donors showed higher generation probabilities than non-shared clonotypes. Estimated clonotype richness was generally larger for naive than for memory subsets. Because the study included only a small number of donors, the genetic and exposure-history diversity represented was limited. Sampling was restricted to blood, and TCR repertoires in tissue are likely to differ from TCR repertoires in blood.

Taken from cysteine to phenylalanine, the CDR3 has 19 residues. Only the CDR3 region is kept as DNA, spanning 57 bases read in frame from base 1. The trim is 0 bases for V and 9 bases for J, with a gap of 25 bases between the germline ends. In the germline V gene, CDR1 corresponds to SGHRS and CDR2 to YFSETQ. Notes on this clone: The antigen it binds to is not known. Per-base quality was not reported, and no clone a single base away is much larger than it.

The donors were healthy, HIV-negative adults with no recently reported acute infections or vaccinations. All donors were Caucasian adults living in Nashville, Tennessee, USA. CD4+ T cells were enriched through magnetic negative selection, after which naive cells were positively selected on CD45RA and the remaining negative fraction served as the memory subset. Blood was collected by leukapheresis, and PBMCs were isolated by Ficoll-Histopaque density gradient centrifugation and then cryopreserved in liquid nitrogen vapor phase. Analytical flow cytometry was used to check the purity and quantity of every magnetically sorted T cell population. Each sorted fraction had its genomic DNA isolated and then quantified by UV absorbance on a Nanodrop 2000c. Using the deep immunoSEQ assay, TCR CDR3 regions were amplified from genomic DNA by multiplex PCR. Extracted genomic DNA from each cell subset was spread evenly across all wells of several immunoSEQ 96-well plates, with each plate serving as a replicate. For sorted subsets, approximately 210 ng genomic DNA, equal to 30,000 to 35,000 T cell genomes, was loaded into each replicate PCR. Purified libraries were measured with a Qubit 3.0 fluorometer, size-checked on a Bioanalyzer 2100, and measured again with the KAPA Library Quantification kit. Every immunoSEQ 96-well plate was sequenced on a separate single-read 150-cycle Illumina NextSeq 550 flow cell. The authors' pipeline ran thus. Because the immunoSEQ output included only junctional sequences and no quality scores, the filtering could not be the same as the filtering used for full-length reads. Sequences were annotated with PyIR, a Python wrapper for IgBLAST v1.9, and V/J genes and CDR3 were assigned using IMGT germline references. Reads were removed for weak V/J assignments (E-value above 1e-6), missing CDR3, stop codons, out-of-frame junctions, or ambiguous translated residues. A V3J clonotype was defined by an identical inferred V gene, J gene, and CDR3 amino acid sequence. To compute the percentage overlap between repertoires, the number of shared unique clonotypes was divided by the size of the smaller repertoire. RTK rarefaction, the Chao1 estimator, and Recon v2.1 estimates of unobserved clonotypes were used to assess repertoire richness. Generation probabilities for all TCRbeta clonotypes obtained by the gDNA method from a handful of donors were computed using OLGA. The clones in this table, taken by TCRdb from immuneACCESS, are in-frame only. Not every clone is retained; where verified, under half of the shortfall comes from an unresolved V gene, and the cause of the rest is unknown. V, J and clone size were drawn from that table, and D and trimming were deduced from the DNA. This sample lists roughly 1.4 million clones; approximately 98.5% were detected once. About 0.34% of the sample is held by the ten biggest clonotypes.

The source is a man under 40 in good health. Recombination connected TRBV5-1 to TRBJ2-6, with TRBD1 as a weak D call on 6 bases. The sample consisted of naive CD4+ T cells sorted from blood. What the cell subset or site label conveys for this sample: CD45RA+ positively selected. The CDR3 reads CASSLATVPQGRGFNVLTF. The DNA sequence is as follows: TGCGCCAGCAGCTTGGCGACGGTGCCCCAGGGGAGAGGCTTCAACGTCCTGACTTTC.